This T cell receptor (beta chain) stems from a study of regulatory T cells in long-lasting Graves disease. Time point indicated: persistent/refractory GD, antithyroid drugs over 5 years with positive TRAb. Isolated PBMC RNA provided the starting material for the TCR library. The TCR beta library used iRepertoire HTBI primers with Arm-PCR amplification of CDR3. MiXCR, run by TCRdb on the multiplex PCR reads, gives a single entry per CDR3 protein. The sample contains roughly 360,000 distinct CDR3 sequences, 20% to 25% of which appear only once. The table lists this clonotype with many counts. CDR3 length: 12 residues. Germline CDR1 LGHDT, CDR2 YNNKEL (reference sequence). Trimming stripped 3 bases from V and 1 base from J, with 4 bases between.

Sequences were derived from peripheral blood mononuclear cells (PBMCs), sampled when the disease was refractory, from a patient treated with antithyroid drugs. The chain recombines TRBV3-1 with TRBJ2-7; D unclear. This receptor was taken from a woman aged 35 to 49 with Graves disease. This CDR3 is CASSHISYEQYF. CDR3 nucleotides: TGTGCCAGCAGCCACATTTCCTACGAGCAGTACTTC.